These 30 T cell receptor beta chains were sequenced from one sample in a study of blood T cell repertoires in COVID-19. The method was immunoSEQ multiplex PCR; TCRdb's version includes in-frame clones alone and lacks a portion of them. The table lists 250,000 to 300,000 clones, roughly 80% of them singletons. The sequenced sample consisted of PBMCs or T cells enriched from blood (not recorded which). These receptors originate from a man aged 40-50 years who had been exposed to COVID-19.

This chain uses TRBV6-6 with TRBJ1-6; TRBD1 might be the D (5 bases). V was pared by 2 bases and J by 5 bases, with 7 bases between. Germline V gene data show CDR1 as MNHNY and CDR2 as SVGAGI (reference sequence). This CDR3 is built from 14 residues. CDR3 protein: CASSYRGDNSPLHF. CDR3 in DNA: TGTGCCAGCAGTTACCGGGGGGATAATTCACCCCTCCACTTT.

DNA for the CDR3: TGTGCCAGCAGCTTGCAGACAGGGGGGTCTGGAAACACCATATATTTT. This codes for CASSLQTGGSGNTIYF. The chain has TRBV5-5 and TRBJ1-3; 9 bases line up with TRBD1. V was pared by 1 base and J by 1 base, with 3 bases of the junction left unmatched. There are 16 residues in the CDR3. Germline lookup yields CDR1 SGHKS and CDR2 YYEKEE (reference sequence).

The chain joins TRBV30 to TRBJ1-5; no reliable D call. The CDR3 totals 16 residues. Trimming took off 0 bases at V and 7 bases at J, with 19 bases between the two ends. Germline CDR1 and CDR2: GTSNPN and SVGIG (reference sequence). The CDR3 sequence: CAWSVSLELFGQPQHF. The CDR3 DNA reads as TGTGCCTGGAGTGTCTCCCTGGAGTTGTTCGGGCAGCCCCAGCATTTT.

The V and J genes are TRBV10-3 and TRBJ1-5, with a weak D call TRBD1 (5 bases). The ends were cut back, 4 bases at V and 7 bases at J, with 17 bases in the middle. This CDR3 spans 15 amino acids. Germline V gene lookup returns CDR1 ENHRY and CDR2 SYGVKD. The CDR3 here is CAISGAGKVGQPQHF. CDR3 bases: TGTGCCATCAGTGGGGCAGGGAAGGTCGGACAGCCCCAGCATTTT.

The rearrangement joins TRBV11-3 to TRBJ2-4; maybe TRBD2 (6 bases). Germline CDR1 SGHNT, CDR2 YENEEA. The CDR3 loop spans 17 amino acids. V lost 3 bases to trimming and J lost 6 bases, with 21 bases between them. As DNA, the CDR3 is TGTGCCAGCAGCTTCCTCGGGGGAAGTGGCGCCGGAAACATTCAGTACTTC. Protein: CASSFLGGSGAGNIQYF.

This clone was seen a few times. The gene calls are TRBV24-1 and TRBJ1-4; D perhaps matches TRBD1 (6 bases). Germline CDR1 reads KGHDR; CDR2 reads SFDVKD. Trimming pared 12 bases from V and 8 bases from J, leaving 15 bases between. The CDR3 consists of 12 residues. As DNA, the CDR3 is TGTGCCGCCCAACGCGGGGGCGAAAAACTGTTTTTT. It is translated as CAAQRGGEKLFF.

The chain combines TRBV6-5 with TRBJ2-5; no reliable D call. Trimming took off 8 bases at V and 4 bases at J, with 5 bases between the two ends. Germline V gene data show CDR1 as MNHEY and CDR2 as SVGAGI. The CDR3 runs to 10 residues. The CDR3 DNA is TGTGCCAGCTACGGAGAGACCCAGTACTTC. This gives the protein CASYGETQYF.

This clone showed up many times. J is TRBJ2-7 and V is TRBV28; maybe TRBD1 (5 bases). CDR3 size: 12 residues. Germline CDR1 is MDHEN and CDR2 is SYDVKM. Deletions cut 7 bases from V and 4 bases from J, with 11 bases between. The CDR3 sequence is CASKDNLYEQYF. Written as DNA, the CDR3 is TGTGCCAGCAAGGACAATCTTTACGAGCAGTACTTC.

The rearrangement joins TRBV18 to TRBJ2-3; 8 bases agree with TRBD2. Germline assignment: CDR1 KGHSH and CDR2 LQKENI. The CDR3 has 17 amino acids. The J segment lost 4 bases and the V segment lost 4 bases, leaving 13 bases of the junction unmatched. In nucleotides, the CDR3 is TGTGCCAGCTCACTTTTCGCGGGGGGAAGCGGACCAGATACGCAGTATTTT. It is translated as CASSLFAGGSGPDTQYF.

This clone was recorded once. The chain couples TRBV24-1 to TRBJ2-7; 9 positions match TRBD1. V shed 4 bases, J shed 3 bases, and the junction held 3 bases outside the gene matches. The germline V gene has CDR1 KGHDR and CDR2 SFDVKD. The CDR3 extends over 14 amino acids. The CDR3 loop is CATSESGQGYEQYF. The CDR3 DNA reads TGTGCCACCAGTGAGTCGGGACAGGGCTACGAGCAGTACTTC.

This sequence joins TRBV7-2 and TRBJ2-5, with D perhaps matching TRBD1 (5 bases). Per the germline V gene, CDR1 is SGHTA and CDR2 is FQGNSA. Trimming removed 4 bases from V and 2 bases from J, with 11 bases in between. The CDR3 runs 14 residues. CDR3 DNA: TGTGCCAGCAGCTCATATGGGGCACAAGAGACCCAGTACTTC. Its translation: CASSSYGAQETQYF.

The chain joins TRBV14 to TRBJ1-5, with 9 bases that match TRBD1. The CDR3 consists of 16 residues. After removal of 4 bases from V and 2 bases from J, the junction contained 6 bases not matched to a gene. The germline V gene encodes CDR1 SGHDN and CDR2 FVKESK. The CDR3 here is CASSRTGGAGNQPQHF. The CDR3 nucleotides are TGTGCCAGCAGCCGTACAGGGGGCGCTGGCAATCAGCCCCAGCATTTT.

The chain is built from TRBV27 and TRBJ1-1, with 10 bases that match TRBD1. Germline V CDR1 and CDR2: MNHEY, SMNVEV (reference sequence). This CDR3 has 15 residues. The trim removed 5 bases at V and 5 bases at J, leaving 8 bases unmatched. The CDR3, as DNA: TGTGCCAGCAGTGTTGAGACAGGGGGCATAACTGAAGCTTTCTTT. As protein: CASSVETGGITEAFF.

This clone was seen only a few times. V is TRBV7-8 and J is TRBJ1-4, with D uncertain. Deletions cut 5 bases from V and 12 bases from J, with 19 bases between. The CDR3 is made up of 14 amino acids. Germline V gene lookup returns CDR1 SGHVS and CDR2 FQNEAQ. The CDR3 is CASSPQRRGVELFF. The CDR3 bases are TGTGCCAGCAGCCCCCAGCGGCGAGGAGTAGAACTGTTTTTT.

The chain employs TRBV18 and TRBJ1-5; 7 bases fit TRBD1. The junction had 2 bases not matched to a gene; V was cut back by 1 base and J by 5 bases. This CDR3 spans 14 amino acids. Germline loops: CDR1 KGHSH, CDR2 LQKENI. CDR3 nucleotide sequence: TGTGCCAGCTCACCACGACAGGGAGATCAGCCCCAGCATTTT. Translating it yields CASSPRQGDQPQHF.

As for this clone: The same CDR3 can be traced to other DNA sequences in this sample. The CDR3 here is CSASLLVTDTQYF. The CDR3 bases are TGCAGTGCCAGTCTGCTAGTCACAGATACGCAGTATTTT. The chain joins TRBV20-1 to TRBJ2-3; unclear D gene. The ends were cut back, 6 bases at V and 2 bases at J, with 12 bases in the middle. CDR3 length: 13 amino acids. CDR1 DFQATT and CDR2 SNEGSKA come from the germline V gene (reference sequence).

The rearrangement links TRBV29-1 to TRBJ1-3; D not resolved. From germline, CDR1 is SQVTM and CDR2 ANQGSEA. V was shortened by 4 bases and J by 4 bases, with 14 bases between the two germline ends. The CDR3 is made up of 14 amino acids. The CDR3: CSVALSTQGNTIYF. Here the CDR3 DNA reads TGCAGCGTTGCCCTCTCGACTCAGGGAAACACCATATATTTT.

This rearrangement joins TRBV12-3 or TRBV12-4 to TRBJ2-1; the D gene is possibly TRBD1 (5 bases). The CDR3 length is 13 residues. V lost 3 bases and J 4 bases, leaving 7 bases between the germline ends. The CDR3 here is CASSFREYNEQFF. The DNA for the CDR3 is TGTGCCAGCAGTTTCAGGGAATACAATGAGCAGTTCTTC.

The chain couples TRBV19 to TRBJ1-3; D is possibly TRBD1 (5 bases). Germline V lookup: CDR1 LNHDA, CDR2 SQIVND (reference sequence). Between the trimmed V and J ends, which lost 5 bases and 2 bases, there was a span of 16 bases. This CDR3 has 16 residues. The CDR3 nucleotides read TGTGCCAGTAGTGACCCTAGGGGCTTGGCTGGAAACACCATATATTTT. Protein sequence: CASSDPRGLAGNTIYF.

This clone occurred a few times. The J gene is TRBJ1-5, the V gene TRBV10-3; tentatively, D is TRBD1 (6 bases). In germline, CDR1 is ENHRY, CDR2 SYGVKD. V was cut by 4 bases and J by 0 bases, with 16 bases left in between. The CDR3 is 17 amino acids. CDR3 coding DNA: TGTGCCATCAGTGCCAGATCAGGGGATAATAGCAATCAGCCCCAGCATTTT. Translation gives CAISARSGDNSNQPQHF.

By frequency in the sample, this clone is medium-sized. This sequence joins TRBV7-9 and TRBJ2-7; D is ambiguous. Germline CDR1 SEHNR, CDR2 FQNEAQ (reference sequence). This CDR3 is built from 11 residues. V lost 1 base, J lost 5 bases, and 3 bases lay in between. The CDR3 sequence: CASSLVDEQYF. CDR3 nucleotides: TGTGCCAGCAGCTTAGTAGACGAGCAGTACTTC.

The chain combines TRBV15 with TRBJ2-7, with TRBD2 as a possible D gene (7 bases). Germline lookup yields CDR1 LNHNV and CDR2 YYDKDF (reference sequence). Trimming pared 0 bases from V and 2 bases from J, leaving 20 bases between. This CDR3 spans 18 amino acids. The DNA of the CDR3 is TGTGCCACCAGCAGAGAGCGGGGGCAACCTGGGATAACCTACGAGCAGTACTTC. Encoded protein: CATSRERGQPGITYEQYF.

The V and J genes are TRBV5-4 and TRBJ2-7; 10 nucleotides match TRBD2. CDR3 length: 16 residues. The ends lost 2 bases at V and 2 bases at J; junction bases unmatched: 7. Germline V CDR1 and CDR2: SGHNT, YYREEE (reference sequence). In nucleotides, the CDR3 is TGTGCCAGCAGCTTAGGACTAGCGGTGCAGACCTACGAGCAGTACTTC. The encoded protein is CASSLGLAVQTYEQYF. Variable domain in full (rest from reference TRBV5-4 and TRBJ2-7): ETGVTQSPTHLIKTRGQQVTLRCSSQSGHNTVSWYQQALGQGPQFIFQYYREEENGRGNFPPRFSGLQFPNYSSELNVNALELDDSALYLCASSLGLAVQTYEQYFGPGTRLTVT.

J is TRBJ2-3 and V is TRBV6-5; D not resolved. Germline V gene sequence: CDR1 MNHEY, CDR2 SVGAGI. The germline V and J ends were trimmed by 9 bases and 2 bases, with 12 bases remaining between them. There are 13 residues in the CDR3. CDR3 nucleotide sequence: TGTGCCAGTACCTTCGTAGCCACAGATACGCAGTATTTT. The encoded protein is CASTFVATDTQYF.

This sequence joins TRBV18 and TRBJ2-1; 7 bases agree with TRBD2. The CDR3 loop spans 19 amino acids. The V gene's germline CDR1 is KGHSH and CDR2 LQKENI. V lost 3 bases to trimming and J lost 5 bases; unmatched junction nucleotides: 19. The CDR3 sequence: CASSPQPATSSGANNEQFF. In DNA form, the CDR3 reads TGTGCCAGCTCACCCCAACCAGCAACCTCTAGCGGAGCCAACAATGAGCAGTTCTTC.

The CDR3 coding sequence is TGTGCCAGTAGTGCACAGGGGGCCTTTAATCAGCCCCAGCATTTT. It is translated as CASSAQGAFNQPQHF. The V gene is TRBV19, the J gene TRBJ1-5; 9 bases align to TRBD1. The CDR3 spans 15 residues. Per germline, CDR1 LNHDA and CDR2 SQIVND (reference sequence). Trimming at V came to 5 bases and at J to 4 bases, leaving 6 bases not matched to a gene.

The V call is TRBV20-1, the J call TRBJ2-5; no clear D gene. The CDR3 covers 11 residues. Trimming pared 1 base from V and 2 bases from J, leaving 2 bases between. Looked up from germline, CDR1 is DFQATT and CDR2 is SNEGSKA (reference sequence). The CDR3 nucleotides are TGCAGTGCTAGAGCTCAAGAGACCCAGTACTTC. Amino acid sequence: CSARAQETQYF.

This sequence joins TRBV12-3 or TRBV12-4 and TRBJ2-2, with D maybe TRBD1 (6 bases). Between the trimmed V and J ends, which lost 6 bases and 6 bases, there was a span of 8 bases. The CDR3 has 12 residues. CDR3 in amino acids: CASRQGSGELFF. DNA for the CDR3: TGTGCCAGCAGACAGGGATCCGGGGAGCTGTTTTTT.

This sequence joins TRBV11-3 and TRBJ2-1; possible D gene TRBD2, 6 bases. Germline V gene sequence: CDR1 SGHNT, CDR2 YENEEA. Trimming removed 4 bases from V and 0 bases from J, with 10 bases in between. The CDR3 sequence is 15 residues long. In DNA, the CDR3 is TGTGCCAGCAGCTCCATAGCGGACTCCTACAATGAGCAGTTCTTC. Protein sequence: CASSSIADSYNEQFF.

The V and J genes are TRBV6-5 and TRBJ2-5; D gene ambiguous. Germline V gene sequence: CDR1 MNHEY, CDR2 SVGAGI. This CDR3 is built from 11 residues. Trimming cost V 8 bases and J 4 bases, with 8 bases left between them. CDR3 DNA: TGTGCCAGCTTCCGCGGAGAGACCCAGTACTTC. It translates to CASFRGETQYF.